The 4 T cell receptor beta chains reported below all come from one sample, sequenced in a study of T cell responses to AZD1222 COVID-19 vaccine. Repertoires were generated with immunoSEQ multiplex PCR, while TCRdb's copy carries only in-frame clones and drops some. The table includes 120,000 to 150,000 clones, around 91% detected once. The sequencing here drew on peripheral blood, taken on day 0 of AZD1222 vaccination. The receptor source for this set is an adult in good health.

The J gene is TRBJ1-3, the V gene TRBV15; 7 positions agree with TRBD1. Germline values: CDR1 LNHNV, CDR2 YYDKDF (reference sequence). The CDR3 consists of 16 residues. Unmatched junction bases numbered 5, after V lost 3 bases and J lost 0 bases. Here the CDR3 reads CATSRTGMDSGNTIYF. CDR3 in DNA: TGTGCCACCAGCAGGACAGGGATGGACTCTGGAAACACCATATATTTT.

The V call is TRBV4-1, the J call TRBJ2-1; D is possibly TRBD2 (6 bases). This CDR3 spans 15 amino acids. Germline values: CDR1 MGHRA, CDR2 YSYEKL. Trimming removed 3 bases from V and 8 bases from J, with 17 bases in between. The CDR3 DNA sequence: TGCGCCAGCAGCCATCCCAAGGTACTAGCCGATGAGCAGTTCTTC. As protein: CASSHPKVLADEQFF.

The rearrangement links TRBV7-9 to TRBJ2-3; D not certain. Trimming took off 2 bases at V and 0 bases at J, with 9 bases between the two ends. CDR1 SEHNR and CDR2 FQNEAQ come from the germline V gene (reference sequence). The CDR3 contains 15 residues. CDR3 region: CASSLKGWSTDTQYF. As DNA, the CDR3 is TGTGCCAGCAGCTTAAAGGGATGGAGCACAGATACGCAGTATTTT.

J is TRBJ2-7 and V is TRBV27, with a tentative D call TRBD2 (5 bases). Trimming took off 3 bases at V and 1 base at J, with 10 bases between the two ends. CDR3 size: 14 residues. Germline V gives CDR1 MNHEY, CDR2 SMNVEV (reference sequence). The CDR3 region is CASSFRGPSYEQYF. The CDR3 DNA follows: TGTGCCAGCAGTTTTCGCGGGCCGTCCTACGAGCAGTACTTC.